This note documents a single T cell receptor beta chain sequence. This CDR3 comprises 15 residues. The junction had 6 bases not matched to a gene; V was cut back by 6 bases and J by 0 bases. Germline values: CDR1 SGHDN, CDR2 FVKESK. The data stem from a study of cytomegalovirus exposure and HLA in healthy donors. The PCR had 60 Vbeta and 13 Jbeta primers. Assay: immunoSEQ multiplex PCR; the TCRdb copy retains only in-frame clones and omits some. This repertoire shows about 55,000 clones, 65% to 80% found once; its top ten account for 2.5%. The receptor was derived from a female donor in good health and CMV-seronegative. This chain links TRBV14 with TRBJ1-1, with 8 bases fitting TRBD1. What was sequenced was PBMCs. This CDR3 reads CASSRQGALNTEAFF. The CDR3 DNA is TGTGCCAGCAGTCGGCAGGGGGCCCTGAACACTGAAGCTTTCTTT.